The source of this T cell receptor (beta chain) is a study of shared clonotypes between healthy human individuals. There are 17 residues in the CDR3. Germline CDR1 reads MDHEN; CDR2 reads SYDVKM. The junction had 18 bases not matched to a gene; V was cut back by 7 bases and J by 6 bases. This clone appeared once. Clones were sequenced by immunoSEQ multiplex PCR, and TCRdb holds only the in-frame ones, with some missing. The sample has over 700,000 clones, around 77% seen once. The V and J genes are TRBV28 and TRBJ1-1; TRBD1 aligns across 9 bases. The receptor was derived from a woman in her thirties in good health. Sequencing used memory CD4+ T cells sorted from blood. Subset: CD45RA-negative fraction. The CDR3 DNA follows: TGTGCCAGCATTATTAACCTGGGGAGACAGGGGGTTTCTGAAGCTTTCTTT. Translation gives CASIINLGRQGVSEAFF.